One TCR beta chain is described in this entry. No cognate antigen has been identified for it. No base quality values were provided; no much bigger clone lies one nucleotide off. Starting from roughly 500 ng total RNA, TCRbeta-specific cDNA was produced by reverse transcription with a constant-region primer and ProtoScript II reverse transcriptase. The TCRbeta libraries were prepared through three rounds of nested multiplex PCR following a slightly modified ARM-PCR procedure. The first two PCR rounds used multiplex TRBV1-TRBV30 forward primers with a Cbeta reverse primer, each for approximately 11 cycles. Sample barcodes and Illumina adapters were attached in a final 25-cycle PCR using Deep VentR polymerase. Before sequencing, amplicons of 200-500 bp were purified from gel using a QIAquick gel extraction kit. TCRbeta amplicons were sequenced on an Illumina HiSeq 2500 with 250-bp paired-end reads. Per the authors' processing: To recover full CDR3 sequences, reads were quality-trimmed using Trimmomatic v0.33 and paired reads were then merged using FLASH v1.2.11. V, D and J germline segments were assigned to the rearranged TCRbeta sequences by MiGEC v1.2.1b. VDJtools v1.0.0 computed clonotype statistics and Shannon-Wiener diversity indices. To reduce sampling bias, subsequent analyses other than the diversity analysis used only the 250 most abundant clonotypes in each sample. TCRdb trimmed public reads at Q25 via fastp, called clones via MiXCR and kept in-frame beta chains. When rows share a CDR3 protein, they turn into one entry using the most common DNA and genes. In this record, the V and J calls reflect TCRdb's handling and not the investigators' own analysis. This sample lists about 43,000 distinct CDR3 sequences; 65% to 85% were detected once. Approximately 20% of the sample is held by the ten biggest clonotypes.

These data belong to a study of tumor-infiltrating lymphocytes in primary liver carcinoma (dated by TCRdb to 2016 to 2017). About the investigation overall: Of the five patients (three men and two women, aged 30 to 69 years), four had hepatocellular carcinoma and one had combined HCC and intrahepatic cholangiocarcinoma. The five patients had tumors staged T1-T3 N0M0, with maximum diameters ranging from about 4.2 to 10 cm. Each sample produced roughly 3.65 to 7.5 million productive TCRbeta reads, and read depth showed no significant difference between tissue types. Across five regions of each liver tumor, along with adjacent normal tissue and blood, the study brought together TCRbeta repertoire sequencing, expression microarrays and whole-exome sequencing. A total of about 35 specimens from 5 patients, comprising some 25 tumor regions, 5 adjacent noncancerous liver tissues and 5 peripheral blood samples, were covered by TCRbeta repertoire sequencing. To link TCRbeta repertoire diversity to the local molecular phenotype, the 25 tumor region samples were profiled with Agilent mRNA microarrays. Technical replicate repertoires showed high reproducibility, with mean shared-clone rates about 0.86 and correlation coefficients above 0.95.

The junction carries 11 bases between V and J, which are trimmed by 5 bases and 7 bases respectively. Its CDR3 holds 13 amino acids, cysteine through phenylalanine. Of the read, only the CDR3 DNA is kept; its 39 bases are in frame from base 1. Overall results and qualifications from the work: Only about 7-25% of top clones were found in all five regions of a tumor, suggesting spatial heterogeneity of tumor-infiltrating T cells. The top 250 clones made up a significantly larger repertoire fraction in tumors than in blood (p = 0.039). Because the samples were bulk and unsorted, CD4+ and CD8+ T cell repertoires could not be compared. Pairs of tumor regions showed greater repertoire overlap (mean roughly 36%) than tumor-adjacent pairs (approximately 17%) or tumor-blood pairs (approximately 15%), which is consistent with antigen-driven expansion. The study included only four to six patients, and the authors note findings should be validated in a larger study. Only the TCR beta chain was sequenced, so true repertoire diversity is likely underestimated because unpaired alpha chains were not captured.

Total RNA and DNA were co-extracted without cell sorting from around 20-30 mg of bulk tissue using the AllPrep DNA/RNA mini kit. Four or five patients with histopathologically diagnosed primary liver carcinoma underwent surgical resection in China between late 2015 and 2016. Chronic HBV infection was present in the patients, and the patients were treatment-naive at sampling. Five spatially separated regions were sampled from each tumor: the superior, inferior, left-lateral and right-lateral poles, plus the tumor centre. More than 85% viable tumor cells were found by histology in every tumor sample. Fresh tumor and adjacent tissue pieces were bisected; one half was stored in RNAlater at -80°C, the other sent for histology.

The sequence derives from a man in his forties or fifties with primary liver carcinoma and hepatitis B virus infection. The sample comprised liver tumor tissue from sampling region 2. The cell subset or site label corresponds to: tumor region T2, inferior pole. The chain is made from TRBV12-3 or TRBV12-4 and TRBJ1-4; the D segment could be TRBD1, given 6 matching bases. The base sequence is TGTGCCAGCAGTCTAACAGGGACTGAAAAACTGTTTTTT. The translation is CASSLTGTEKLFF.